The clone carrying this T cell receptor (beta chain) has just a few counts. What it recognizes is unknown. This entry belongs to a study of T cell repertoires in cytomegalovirus infection. Study-wide context: Public TCR beta signatures indicated both CMV infection and matching HLA type.

TCRdb reprocessed the reads with MiXCR, giving one entry per CDR3 protein. The data hold some 180,000 distinct CDR3 sequences, with about a sixth observed a single time. The study, taken as a whole, reports: CMV-specific HLA-C-restricted TCR beta clonotypes dominated the ex vivo response. Cumulative public TCR beta family frequency identified carriers of CMV plus the relevant HLA.

The trim removed 2 bases at V and 3 bases at J, leaving 3 bases unmatched. This CDR3 has 15 residues. The germline V gene encodes CDR1 MNHEY and CDR2 SVGEGT. The specimen sequenced was CD8+ T cells from PBMCs. This clonotype originated in a human donor in good health (CMV status not recorded). Some clones in this sample may be carry-over from other donors' samples. The chain recombines TRBV6-2 or TRBV6-3 with TRBJ2-7, with TRBD2 matching over 11 bases. The CDR3 region is CASSYLGTSGYEQYF. The CDR3 DNA is TGTGCCAGCAGTTACCTCGGGACTAGCGGCTACGAGCAGTACTTC.